This T cell receptor beta chain stems from a study of cytomegalovirus exposure and HLA in healthy donors. In regard to this clone: Its antigen is unidentified.

At collection, donors were nominally healthy, but unrecorded immune exposures were probable. The PCR used 60 Vbeta and 13 Jbeta primers. Sequencing used immunoSEQ multiplex PCR; TCRdb keeps in-frame clones, though not all of them. This table has around 100,000 clones, about four fifths appearing once. Overall study results and limits: The study put roughly 160 TCR beta chains on its list as cytomegalovirus-associated.

Germline loops: CDR1 MDHEN, CDR2 SYDVKM. The CDR3 runs 12 residues. The chain carries TRBV28 and TRBJ2-5; TRBD1 aligns across 8 bases. The J call could be wrong; TRBJ2-7 is a better fit for the DNA end. The sequence came from a man between 40 and 49 years old in good health and CMV-seropositive. Sequencing was performed on PBMCs. Here the CDR3 reads CAGQGSSYEQYF. The CDR3 DNA is TGTGCCGGACAGGGCTCATCCTACGAGCAGTACTTC.